The clone carrying this T cell receptor (beta chain) was counted a single time. These data come from a study of blood T cell repertoires in COVID-19. Overall study context: Samples came from the United States, Italy and Spain, spanning acute and convalescent COVID-19.

Germline values: CDR1 SNHLY, CDR2 FYNNEI. Trimming removed 7 bases from V and 3 bases from J; junction bases left unmatched: 9. The CDR3 totals 14 residues. Recovery meant two consecutive negative NP/OP PCR tests, professional clearance, or resolved symptoms. How the authors handled the data: Reference gene primers were amplified, and this amplification served to estimate nucleated cell counts. Repertoires were generated with immunoSEQ multiplex PCR, while TCRdb's copy carries only in-frame clones and drops some. The V and J calls and the clone size are those of that table, but D and trimming were determined from the DNA. The sample records a few hundred thousand clones, 84% being singletons.

The gene calls are TRBV2 and TRBJ2-7, with TRBD2 matching over 7 bases. The clonotype comes from a man over 45 who had recovered from COVID-19. The sequenced sample consisted of PBMCs or T cells enriched from blood (not recorded which). The CDR3 bases are TGTGCCAGCACGGGGGGTTCTGGGGGCTACGAGCAGTACTTC. This translates into CASTGGSGGYEQYF.